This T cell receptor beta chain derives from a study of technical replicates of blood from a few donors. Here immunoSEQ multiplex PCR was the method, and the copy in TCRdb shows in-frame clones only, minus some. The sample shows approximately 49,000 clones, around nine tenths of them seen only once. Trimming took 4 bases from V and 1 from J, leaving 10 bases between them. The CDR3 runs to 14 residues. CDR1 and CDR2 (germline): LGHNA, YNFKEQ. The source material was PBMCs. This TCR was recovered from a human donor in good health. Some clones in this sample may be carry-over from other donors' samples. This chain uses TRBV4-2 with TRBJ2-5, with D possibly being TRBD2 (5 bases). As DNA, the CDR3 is TGTGCCAGCAGCCCTAACAGCGGCCAAGAGACCCAGTACTTC. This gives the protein CASSPNSGQETQYF.